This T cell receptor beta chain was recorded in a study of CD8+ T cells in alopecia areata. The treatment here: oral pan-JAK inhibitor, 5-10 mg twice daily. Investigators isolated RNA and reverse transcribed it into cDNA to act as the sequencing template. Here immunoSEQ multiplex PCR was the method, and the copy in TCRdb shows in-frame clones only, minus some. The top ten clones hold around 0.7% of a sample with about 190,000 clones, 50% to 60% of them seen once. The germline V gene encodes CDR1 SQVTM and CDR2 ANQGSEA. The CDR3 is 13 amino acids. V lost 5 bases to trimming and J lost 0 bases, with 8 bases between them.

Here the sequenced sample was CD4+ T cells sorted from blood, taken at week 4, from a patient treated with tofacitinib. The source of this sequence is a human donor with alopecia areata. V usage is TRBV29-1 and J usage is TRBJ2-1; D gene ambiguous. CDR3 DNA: TGCAGCGTTAGTTCGGTCTCCTACAATGAGCAGTTCTTC. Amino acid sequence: CSVSSVSYNEQFF.